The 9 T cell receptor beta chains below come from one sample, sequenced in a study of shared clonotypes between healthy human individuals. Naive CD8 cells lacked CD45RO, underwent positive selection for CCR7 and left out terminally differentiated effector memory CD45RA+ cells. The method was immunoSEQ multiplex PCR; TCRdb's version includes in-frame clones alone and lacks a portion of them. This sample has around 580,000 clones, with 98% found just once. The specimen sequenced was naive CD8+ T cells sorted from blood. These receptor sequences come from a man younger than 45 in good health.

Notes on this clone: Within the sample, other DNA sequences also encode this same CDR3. The CDR3 DNA sequence: TGTGCCAGCAGTTACCCGGGTAGCACAGATACGCAGTATTTT. Its translation: CASSYPGSTDTQYF. The V gene is TRBV6-5, the J gene TRBJ2-3; D remains unclear. Germline CDR1 is MNHEY and CDR2 is SVGAGI. This CDR3 contains 14 residues. Trimming removed 2 bases from V and 0 bases from J, with 6 bases in between.

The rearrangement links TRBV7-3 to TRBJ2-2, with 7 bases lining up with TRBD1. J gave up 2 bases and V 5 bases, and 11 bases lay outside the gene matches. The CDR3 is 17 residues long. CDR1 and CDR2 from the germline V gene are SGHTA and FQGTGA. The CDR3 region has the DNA TGTGCCAGCAGCGCTTACCCGACAGGGCCCAACACCGGGGAGCTGTTTTTT. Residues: CASSAYPTGPNTGELFF.

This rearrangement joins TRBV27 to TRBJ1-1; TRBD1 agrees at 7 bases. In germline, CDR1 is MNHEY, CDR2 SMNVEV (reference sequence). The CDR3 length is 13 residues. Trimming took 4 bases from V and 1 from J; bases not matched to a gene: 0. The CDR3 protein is CASSSGGNTEAFF. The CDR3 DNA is TGTGCCAGCAGTTCAGGGGGGAACACTGAAGCTTTCTTT.

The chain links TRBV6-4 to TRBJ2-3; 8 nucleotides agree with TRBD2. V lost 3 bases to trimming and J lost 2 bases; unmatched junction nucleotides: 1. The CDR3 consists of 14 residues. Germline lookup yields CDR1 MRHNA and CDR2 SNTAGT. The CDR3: CASSETSDTDTQYF. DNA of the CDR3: TGTGCCAGCAGTGAGACTAGCGACACAGATACGCAGTATTTT.

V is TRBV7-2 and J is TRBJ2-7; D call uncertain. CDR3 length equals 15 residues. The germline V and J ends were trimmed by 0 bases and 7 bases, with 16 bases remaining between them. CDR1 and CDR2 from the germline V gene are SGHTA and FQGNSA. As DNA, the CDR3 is TGTGCCAGCAGCTTAGCGGCCGGAATGTTAGGGGAGCAGTACTTC. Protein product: CASSLAAGMLGEQYF.

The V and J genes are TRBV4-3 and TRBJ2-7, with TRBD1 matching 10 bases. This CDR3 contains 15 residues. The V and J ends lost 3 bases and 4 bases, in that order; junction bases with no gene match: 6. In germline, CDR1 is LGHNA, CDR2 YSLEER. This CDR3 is CASSQGTGELYEQYF. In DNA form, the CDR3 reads TGCGCCAGCAGCCAGGGGACAGGGGAACTTTACGAGCAGTACTTC.

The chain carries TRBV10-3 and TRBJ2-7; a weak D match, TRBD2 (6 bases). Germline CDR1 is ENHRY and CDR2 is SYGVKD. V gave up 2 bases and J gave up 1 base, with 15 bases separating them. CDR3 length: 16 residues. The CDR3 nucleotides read TGTGCCATCAGTGAGGTGATAGGGACTGGTTCCTACGAGCAGTACTTC. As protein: CAISEVIGTGSYEQYF.

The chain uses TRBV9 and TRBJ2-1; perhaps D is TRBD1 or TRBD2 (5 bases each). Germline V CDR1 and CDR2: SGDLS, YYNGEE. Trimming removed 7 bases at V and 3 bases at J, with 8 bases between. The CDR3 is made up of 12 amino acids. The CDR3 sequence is CASGTNYNEQFF. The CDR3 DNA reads TGTGCCAGCGGGACCAACTACAATGAGCAGTTCTTC.

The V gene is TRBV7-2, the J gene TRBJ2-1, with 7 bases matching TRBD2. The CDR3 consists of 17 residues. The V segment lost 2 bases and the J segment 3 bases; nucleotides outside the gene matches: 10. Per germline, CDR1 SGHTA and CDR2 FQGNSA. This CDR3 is CASSLLGDYGDYNEQFF. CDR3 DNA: TGTGCCAGCAGCTTACTAGGGGACTACGGCGACTACAATGAGCAGTTCTTC.